The 7 T cell receptor beta chains in this list originate from one sample, sequenced in a study of blood T cells in healthy people across ages. With a J-beta primer mix and a sample-barcoded 5' primer, a second PCR ran about 6 to 11 cycles. TCRdb passed the 5' RACE reads through MiXCR, listing each CDR3 protein once. This sample has about 1.4 million distinct CDR3 sequences, with roughly 59% found just once. The sample was blood. These receptor sequences come from a man younger than 30 in good health.

The chain employs TRBV5-1 and TRBJ2-1, with 9 bases lining up with TRBD1. This CDR3 contains 16 residues. V was pared by 0 bases and J by 9 bases, with 10 bases of the junction left unmatched. CDR1 and CDR2 (germline): SGHRS, YFSETQ. CDR3 in DNA: TGCGCCAGCAGCTTGGCCGGACAGGGGCTTAGTGGTGAGCAGTTCTTC. It encodes CASSLAGQGLSGEQFF.

J is TRBJ2-7 and V is TRBV6-1, with TRBD1 matching over 7 bases. The CDR3 is 15 residues long. Per the germline V gene, CDR1 is MNHNS and CDR2 is SASEGT. J was trimmed by 2 bases and V by 2 bases; bases with no gene match: 6. The CDR3 spells CASSETGTETYEQYF. CDR3 bases: TGTGCCAGCAGTGAAACCGGGACAGAGACCTACGAGCAGTACTTC.

The chain carries TRBV12-3 or TRBV12-4 and TRBJ2-5, with D possibly being TRBD2 (6 bases). The end of the DNA aligns better with TRBJ2-7, so the J call may be wrong. The CDR3 contains 13 residues. The CDR3 DNA reads TGTGCCAGCCATAGCGGAACGAACTACGAGCAGTACTTC. As protein: CASHSGTNYEQYF.

The chain combines TRBV3-1 with TRBJ2-5; possible D gene TRBD2, 6 bases. V was pared by 0 bases and J by 5 bases, with 16 bases between. CDR3 length: 16 residues. Germline CDR1 reads LGHDT; CDR2 reads YNNKEL (reference sequence). CDR3 in amino acids: CASSQDMGLIVETQYF. For the CDR3, the DNA is TGTGCCAGCAGCCAAGATATGGGACTCATTGTGGAGACCCAGTACTTC.

This clonotype appeared a single time. CDR3: CASSEAGTGGEKLFF. Here the CDR3 DNA reads TGTGCCAGCAGTGAAGCGGGGACAGGAGGGGAAAAACTGTTTTTT. The chain couples TRBV6-1 to TRBJ1-4, with TRBD1 matching 8 bases. Looked up from germline, CDR1 is MNHNS and CDR2 is SASEGT. The ends lost 0 bases at V and 8 bases at J; junction bases unmatched: 5. The CDR3 consists of 15 residues.

The chain has TRBV6-5 and TRBJ2-5, with 10 positions matching TRBD2. Germline V gives CDR1 MNHEY, CDR2 SVGAGI. V was clipped by 2 bases and J by 2 bases; unmatched bases: 5. The CDR3 length is 16 residues. The CDR3 DNA is TGTGCCAGCAGTTACCCACAGCGGGAGGGACAAGAGACCCAGTACTTC. Translated, it gives CASSYPQREGQETQYF.

This chain connects TRBV7-8 to TRBJ2-1; D possibly corresponds to TRBD1 (6 bases). The V gene's germline CDR1 is SGHVS and CDR2 FQNEAQ. CDR3 length: 16 residues. Trimming removed 3 bases from V and 4 bases from J, with 16 bases in between. The CDR3 loop is CASSLNRRGKYNEQFF. The CDR3 region has the DNA TGTGCCAGCAGCTTGAACCGTAGGGGGAAGTACAATGAGCAGTTCTTC.